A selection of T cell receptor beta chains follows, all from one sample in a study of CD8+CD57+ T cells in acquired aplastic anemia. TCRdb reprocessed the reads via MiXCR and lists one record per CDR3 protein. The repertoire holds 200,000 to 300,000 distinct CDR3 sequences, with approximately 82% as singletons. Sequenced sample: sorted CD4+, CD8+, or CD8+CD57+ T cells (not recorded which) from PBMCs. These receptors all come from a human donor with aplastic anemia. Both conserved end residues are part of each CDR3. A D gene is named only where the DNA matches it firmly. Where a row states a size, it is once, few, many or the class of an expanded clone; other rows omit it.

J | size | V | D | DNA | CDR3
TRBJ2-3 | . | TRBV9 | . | TGTGCCAGCAGCGTAGGGGGAGATACGCAGTCGCTTGATTTT | CASSVGGDTQSLDF
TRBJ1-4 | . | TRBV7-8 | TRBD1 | TGTGCCAGCAGGAGGGACAGGGGTCATGAAAAGCTGTTTTTT | CASRRDRGHEKLFF
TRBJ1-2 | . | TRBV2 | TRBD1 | TGTGCCAGCAGTAGAGGGGACAGGGGCTTGGACTATGGCTACACCTTC | CASSRGDRGLDYGYTF
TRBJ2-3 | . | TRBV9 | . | TGTGCCAGCGGCCACGGGAGCAGCGGTTACAATTATTTT | CASGHGSSGYNYF
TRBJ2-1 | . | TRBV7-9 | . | TGTGCCAGCAGCTTAGAAAGAGGCGGGGTGAGCGATGGGCAGTTCTTC | CASSLERGGVSDGQFF
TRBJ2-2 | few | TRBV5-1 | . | TGCGCCAGCAGCTTCTCCGAACACATTGGGGGTAACACCGGGGAGCTGTTTTTT | CASSFSEHIGGNTGELFF
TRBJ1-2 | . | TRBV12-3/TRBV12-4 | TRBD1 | TGTGCCAGCAGTTCATGGACAGGGTTTGGTGGCTACACCTTC | CASSSWTGFGGYTF
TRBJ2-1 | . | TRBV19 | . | TGTGCCAGTATGATAGCTAGCCCCTACTACAATGAGCTGTTCTTC | CASMIASPYYNELFF
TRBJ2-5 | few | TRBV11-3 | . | TGTGCCGGCAGGTTGGCTAGGGAGACCCAGTACTTC | CAGRLARETQYF
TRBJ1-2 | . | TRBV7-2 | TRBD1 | TGTGCCAGCAGCTTGACAGGGGGCGATGGCTACACCTTC | CASSLTGGDGYTF
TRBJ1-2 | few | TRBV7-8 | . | TGTGCCAGCAGCTTAGCGGGAGGTCCCGATAATGAGTATACCTTC | CASSLAGGPDNEYTF
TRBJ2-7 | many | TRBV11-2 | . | TGTGCCAGCAGCTTAGACACCCGCTCCTACGAGCAGTACTTC | CASSLDTRSYEQYF
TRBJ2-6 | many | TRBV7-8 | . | TGTGCCAGCAGCTTAGCGGGAGGTTACGATACGCAGTATCTGACTTTC | CASSLAGGYDTQYLTF
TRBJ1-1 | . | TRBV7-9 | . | TGTGCCAGCAGCTTTCAAATAACCGGGGAGACCGATGAGTTCTTT | CASSFQITGETDEFF
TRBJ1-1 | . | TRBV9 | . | TGTGCCAGCAGCGTAGAGCTGGCTGGGAACACTGAAGCTTTCTTT | CASSVELAGNTEAFF
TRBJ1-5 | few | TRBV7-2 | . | TGTGCCAGCAGCTTAGTGGGATACCAACAGCCCCAGCATTTT | CASSLVGYQQPQHF
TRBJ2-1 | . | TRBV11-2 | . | TGTGCCAGCAGCGCCTTACTAGCCGGGGGTGCCTACAATGAGCAGTTCTTC | CASSALLAGGAYNEQFF
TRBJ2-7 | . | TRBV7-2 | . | TGTGCCAGCAGCTTTAGGGGCAACTCCTACGAGCAGTACTTC | CASSFRGNSYEQYF
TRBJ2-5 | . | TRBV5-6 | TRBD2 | TGTGCCAGCAGCATGGAGAGGGCTAGCGGGAGCGGGACCCAGTACTTC | CASSMERASGSGTQYF
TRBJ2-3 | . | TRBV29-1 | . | TGCAGCGTGGAAACAGGGACAGATACGCAGTATTTT | CSVETGTDTQYF
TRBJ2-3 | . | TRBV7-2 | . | TGTGCCAGCAGCTTTCCTCCAGGCGCGGCAGCCCTTTCCTTT | CASSFPPGAAALSF
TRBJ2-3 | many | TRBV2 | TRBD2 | TGTGCCAGCGGGGCGGGGGGCACCGATACGCAGTATTTT | CASGAGGTDTQYF
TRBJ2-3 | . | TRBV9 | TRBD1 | TGTGCCAGCACCTTGGACCTGACAGGGAACACGGAAGATTTT | CASTLDLTGNTEDF
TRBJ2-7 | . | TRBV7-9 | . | TGTGCCAGCAGCCCACAGGGATTCTACGAGCAGTACTTC | CASSPQGFYEQYF
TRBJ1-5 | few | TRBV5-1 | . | TGCGCCAGCAGCTACGGAGATCAGCCCCAGCATTTT | CASSYGDQPQHF
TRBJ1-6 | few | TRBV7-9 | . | TGTGCCAGCAGTGTGGATTCACCCCTCCACTTT | CASSVDSPLHF
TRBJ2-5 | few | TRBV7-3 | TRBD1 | TGTGCCAGCAGAGGAAACAGGGGGTCCCAAGAGACCCAGTACTTC | CASRGNRGSQETQYF
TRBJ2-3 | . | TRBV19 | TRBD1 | TGTGCCAGTAGTCAATGGGCGACAGGGTATACGCAGTATTTT | CASSQWATGYTQYF
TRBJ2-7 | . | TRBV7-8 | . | TGTGCCAGCAGCGGCCGGGGAGGAGCCGATAAGCAGTATTTC | CASSGRGGADKQYF
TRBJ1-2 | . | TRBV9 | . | TGTGCCAGCAGCCCCTCGGCGGGCCGTGGCTACACCTTC | CASSPSAGRGYTF
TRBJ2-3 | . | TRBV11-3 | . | TGTGCCAGCAGCCCCCCCCCGGGATCCGATACGCAGTATTTT | CASSPPPGSDTQYF
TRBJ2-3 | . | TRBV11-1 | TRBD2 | TGTGCCAGCAGCTTTCAAAGAAGCGGGGGCGGAGATACGCAGTATTTT | CASSFQRSGGGDTQYF
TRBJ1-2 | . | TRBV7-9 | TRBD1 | TGTGCCAGCAGCCCGACAGGGGATCAGTACTACGGCCCGACCTTC | CASSPTGDQYYGPTF
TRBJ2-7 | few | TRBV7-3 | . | TGTGCCAGCAGCTCCCACCTAAGCTCCTACGAGCAGTACTTC | CASSSHLSSYEQYF
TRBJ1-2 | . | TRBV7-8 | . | TGTGCCAGCAGCTTAGCGGGTGCAGGTGGTTCGACCTTC | CASSLAGAGGSTF
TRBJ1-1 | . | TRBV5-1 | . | TGCGCCAGCAGAGTCGAGGGACTCGGGGGCACTGAAGCTTTCTTT | CASRVEGLGGTEAFF
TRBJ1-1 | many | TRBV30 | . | TGTGCCTGGAGTGCTCTATCGGGGACTGAAGCTTTCTTT | CAWSALSGTEAFF
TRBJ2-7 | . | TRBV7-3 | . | TGTGCCAGCAGCTTAGCGCGAGGTACCGATACGCAGTACTTC | CASSLARGTDTQYF
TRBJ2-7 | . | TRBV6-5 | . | TGTGCCAGCAGTGAAGCCGAAACCTACGAGCAGTACTTC | CASSEAETYEQYF
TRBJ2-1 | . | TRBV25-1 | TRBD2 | TGTGCCAGCCGGGGGGGTATCAATGAGCAGTTCTTC | CASRGGINEQFF
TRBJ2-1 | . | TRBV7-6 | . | TGTGCTAGCAGCTGGAATGCAAGGGGAGTTATCGATGAGCAGTTCTTC | CASSWNARGVIDEQFF
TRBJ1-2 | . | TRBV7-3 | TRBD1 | TGTGCCAGCAGCAGAGAGGGGGCAGGTGATGGCTACACCTTC | CASSREGAGDGYTF
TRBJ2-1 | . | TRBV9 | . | TGTGCCAGTAGTATAGCAAGCTATGCCTACAATGAGCAGTTCTTC | CASSIASYAYNEQFF
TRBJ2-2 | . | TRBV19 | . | TGTGCCAGTAGTGGCGGGGAATCGAACACCGGGGAGCTGTTTTTT | CASSGGESNTGELFF
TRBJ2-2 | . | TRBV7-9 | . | . | CARKRAQGPQYVGLFF
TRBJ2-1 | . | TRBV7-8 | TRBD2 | TGTGCCAGCAGCTTACGGGGAGGGCCCGATACGGAGAATGAGCAGTTCTTC | CASSLRGGPDTENEQFF
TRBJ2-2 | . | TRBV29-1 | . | TGCAGCGTTGACCTCAACACGGGGATCGGGGAGCTGTTTTTT | CSVDLNTGIGELFF
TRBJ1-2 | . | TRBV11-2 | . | TGTGCCAGCAGCTTAAATCTGAGCGCCGACTATGAAGCCACCTTC | CASSLNLSADYEATF
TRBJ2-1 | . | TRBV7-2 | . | TGTGCCAGCAGCTTAGAGGGGAGTCGCGGTTCGAATGAGCAGTTCTTC | CASSLEGSRGSNEQFF
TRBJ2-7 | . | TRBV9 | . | TGTGCCAGCAGCGCCCGACAGGAGAGCTCCTACGAGCAGTACTTC | CASSARQESSYEQYF